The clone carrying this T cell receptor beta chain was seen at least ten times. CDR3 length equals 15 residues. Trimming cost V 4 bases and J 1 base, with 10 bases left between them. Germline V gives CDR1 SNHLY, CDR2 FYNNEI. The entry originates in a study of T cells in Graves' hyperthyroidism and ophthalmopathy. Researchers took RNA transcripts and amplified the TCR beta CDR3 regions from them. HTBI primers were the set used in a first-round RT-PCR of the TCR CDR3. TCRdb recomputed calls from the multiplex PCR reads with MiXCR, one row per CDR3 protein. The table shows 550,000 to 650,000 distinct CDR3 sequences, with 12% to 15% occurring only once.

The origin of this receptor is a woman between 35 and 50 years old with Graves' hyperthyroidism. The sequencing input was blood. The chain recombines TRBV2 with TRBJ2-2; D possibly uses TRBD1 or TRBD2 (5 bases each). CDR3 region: CASSGGTVNTGELFF. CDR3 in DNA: TGTGCCAGCAGTGGAGGGACGGTGAACACCGGGGAGCTGTTTTTT.